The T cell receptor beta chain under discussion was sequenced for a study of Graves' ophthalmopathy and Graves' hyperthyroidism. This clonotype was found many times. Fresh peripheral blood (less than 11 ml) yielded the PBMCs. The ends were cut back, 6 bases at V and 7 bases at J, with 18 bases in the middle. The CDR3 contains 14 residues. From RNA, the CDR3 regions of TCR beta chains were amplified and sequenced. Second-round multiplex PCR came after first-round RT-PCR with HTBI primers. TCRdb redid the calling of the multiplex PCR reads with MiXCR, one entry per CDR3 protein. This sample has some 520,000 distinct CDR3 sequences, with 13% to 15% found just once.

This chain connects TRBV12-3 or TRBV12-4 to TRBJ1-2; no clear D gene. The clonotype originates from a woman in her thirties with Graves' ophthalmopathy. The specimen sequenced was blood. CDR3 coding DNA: TGTGCCAGCAGCCCTACCGGGTCCCATTCTGGCTACACCTTC. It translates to CASSPTGSHSGYTF.